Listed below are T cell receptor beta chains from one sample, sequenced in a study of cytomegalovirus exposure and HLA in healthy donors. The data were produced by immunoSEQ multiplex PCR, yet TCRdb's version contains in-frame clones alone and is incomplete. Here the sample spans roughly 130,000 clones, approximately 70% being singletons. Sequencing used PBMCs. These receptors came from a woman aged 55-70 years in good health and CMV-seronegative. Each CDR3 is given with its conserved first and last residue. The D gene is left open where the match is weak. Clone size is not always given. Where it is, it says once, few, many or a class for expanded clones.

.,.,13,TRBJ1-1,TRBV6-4,TGTGCCAGCAGTCGGGGAGTTAACACTGAAGCTTTCTTT,CASSRGVNTEAFF
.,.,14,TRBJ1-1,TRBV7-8,TGTGCCAGCAGCCGCGGACAGTCGAACACTGAAGCTTTCTTT,CASSRGQSNTEAFF
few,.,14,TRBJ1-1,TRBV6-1,TGTGCCAGCAGTGTGGACAGAGTTAACACTGAAGCTTTCTTT,CASSVDRVNTEAFF
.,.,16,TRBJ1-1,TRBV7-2,TGTGCCAGCAGCTTCATTAGCGGGGGAGCGAACACTGAAGCTTTCTTT,CASSFISGGANTEAFF
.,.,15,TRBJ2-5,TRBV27,TGTGCCAGCAGTTTAGCCCAACAGGGTATGGAGACCCAGTACTTC,CASSLAQQGMETQYF
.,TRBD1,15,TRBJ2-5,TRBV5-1,TGCGCCAGCAGCTTGGGGCAGGGGGATGGAGAGACCCAGTACTTC,CASSLGQGDGETQYF
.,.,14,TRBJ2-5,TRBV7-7,TGTGCTAGCAGCCGCGGCACTCCCCCAGAGACCCAGTACTTC,CASSRGTPPETQYF
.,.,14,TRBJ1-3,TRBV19,TGTGCCAGCCACCGGGACACCTCTGGAAACACCATATATTTT,CASHRDTSGNTIYF
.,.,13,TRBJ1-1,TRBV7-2,TGTGCCAGCATCGAACAGGGCTGGACTGAAGCTTTCTTT,CASIEQGWTEAFF
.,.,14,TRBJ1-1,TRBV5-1,TGCGCCAGCAGCCCCTCGAGGCGGGACACTGAAGCTTTCTTT,CASSPSRRDTEAFF
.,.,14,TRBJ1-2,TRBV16,TGTGCCAGCAGCCAAACAGGGATTCTCTATGGCTACACCTTC,CASSQTGILYGYTF
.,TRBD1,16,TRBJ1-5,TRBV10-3,TGTGCCATCAGTGAAGGTCAGGGGGCAGGAAATCAGCCCCAGCATTTT,CAISEGQGAGNQPQHF
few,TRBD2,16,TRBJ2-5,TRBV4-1,TGCGCCAGCAGCCAAGACCGGACTAGCGGGCAAGAGACCCAGTACTTC,CASSQDRTSGQETQYF
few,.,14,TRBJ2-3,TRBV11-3,TGTGCCAGCAGCACCAGGGGAGGCACAGATACGCAGTATTTT,CASSTRGGTDTQYF
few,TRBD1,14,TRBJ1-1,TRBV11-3,TGTGCCAGCAGCTACAGGGGGCGGGACACTGAAGCTTTCTTT,CASSYRGRDTEAFF
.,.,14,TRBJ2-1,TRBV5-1,TGCGCCAGCAGCCACGGGACTGACCGGAATGAGCAGTTCTTC,CASSHGTDRNEQFF
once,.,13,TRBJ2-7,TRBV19,TGTGCCAGTACCATACCGGGTTCCTACGAGCAGTACTTC,CASTIPGSYEQYF
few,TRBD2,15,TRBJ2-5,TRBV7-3,TGTGCCAGCAGCTTGAGCGGGGGGGCCGCAGAGACCCAGTACTTC,CASSLSGGAAETQYF
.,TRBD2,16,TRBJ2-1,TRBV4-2,TGTGCCAGCAGCCCCCGGACTAGCGGGAGCAACAATGAGCAGTTCTTC,CASSPRTSGSNNEQFF
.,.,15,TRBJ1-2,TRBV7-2,TGTGCCAGCAGCTTATCAGGGACATTTAACTATGGCTACACCTTC,CASSLSGTFNYGYTF
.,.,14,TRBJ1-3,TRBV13,TGTGCCAGCAGCCAGGGGACGGCTGGAAACACCATATATTTT,CASSQGTAGNTIYF
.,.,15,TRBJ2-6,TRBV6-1,TGTGCCAGCGGGTTAGTCAGAGGTGGGGCCAACGTCCTGACTTTC,CASGLVRGGANVLTF
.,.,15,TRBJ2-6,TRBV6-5,TGTGCCAGCAGTACGACAGCCTCTGGGGCCAACGTCCTGACTTTC,CASSTTASGANVLTF
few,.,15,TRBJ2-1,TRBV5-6,TGTGCCAGCAGCTTGGGTAGGGGTGCCTACAATGAGCAGTTCTTC,CASSLGRGAYNEQFF